This TCR beta chain was retrieved from a study of blood T cell repertoires in COVID-19. Overall study: Samples of COVID-19 (acute and convalescent) were obtained from the United States, Italy and Spain. PBMCs, B-cell-depleted T cells, or T cells provided the cDNA or gDNA that made up the material.

Germline-derived CDR1 and CDR2 are SGHTA and FQGTGA. V lost 5 bases to trimming and J lost 7 bases, with 16 bases between them. The CDR3 loop spans 14 amino acids. Original analysis: Estimates of nucleated cell counts were drawn from the amplification of reference gene primers. Some clones are missing from TCRdb's copy, which holds only in-frame ones; the method was immunoSEQ multiplex PCR. Clone size and the V and J calls come from that table; the DNA yielded D and trimming. The top ten hold under 9.5% of the sample, which has 150,000 to 200,000 clones, approximately 89% seen once. Sequencing was done on a sample of peripheral blood. This receptor was obtained from a woman in her sixties or seventies with acute or convalescent COVID-19. The chain combines TRBV7-3 with TRBJ2-3; maybe TRBD1 (5 bases). The CDR3 loop reads CASSPGLDTYTQYF. CDR3 DNA sequence: TGTGCCAGCAGCCCAGGGTTGGACACCTATACGCAGTATTTT. Based on the CDR3 plus reference TRBV7-3 and TRBJ2-3, the full variable domain is GAGVSQTPSNKVTEKGKYVELRCDPISGHTALYWYRQSLGQGPEFLIYFQGTGAADDSGLPNDRFFAVRPEGSVSTLKIQRTERGDSAVYLCASSPGLDTYTQYFGPGTRLTVL.